Included here is one T cell receptor (beta chain) sequence, with context. Its antigen is unidentified. The data derive from a study of T cell responses to AZD1222 COVID-19 vaccine. Study outcomes and limitations: At 160-218 and 743-854, vaccine-associated CD4 TCRs were dominant, and they spanned spike.

Losses at the gene ends were 3 bases for V and 7 bases for J; bases not matched to a gene: 5. The germline CDR1 and CDR2 sequences are LGHNA and YSLEER. CDR3 length: 14 residues. Generated by immunoSEQ multiplex PCR, the TCRdb table keeps only in-frame clones and is missing some. Of 150,000 to 200,000 clones listed, around 87% were seen once; the top ten hold less than 3%. The rearrangement links TRBV4-3 to TRBJ2-2, with 7 bases aligning to TRBD2. This TCR came from an adult in good health. The source was peripheral blood, collected on day 0 of MenACWY control vaccination. The CDR3 coding sequence is TGCGCCAGCAGCCACAGACTAGCCGTCGGGGAGCTGTTTTTT. The encoded protein is CASSHRLAVGELFF.